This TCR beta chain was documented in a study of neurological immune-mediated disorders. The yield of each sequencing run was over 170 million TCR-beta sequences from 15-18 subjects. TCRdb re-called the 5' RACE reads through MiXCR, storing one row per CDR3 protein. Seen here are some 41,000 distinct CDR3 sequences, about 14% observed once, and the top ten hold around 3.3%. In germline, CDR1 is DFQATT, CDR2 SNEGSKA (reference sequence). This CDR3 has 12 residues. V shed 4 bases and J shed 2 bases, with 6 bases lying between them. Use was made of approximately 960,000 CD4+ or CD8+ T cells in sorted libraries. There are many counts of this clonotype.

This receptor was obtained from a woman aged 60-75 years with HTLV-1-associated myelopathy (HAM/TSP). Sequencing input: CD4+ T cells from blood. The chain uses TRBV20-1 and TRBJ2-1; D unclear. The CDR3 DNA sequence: TGCAGTGCTACCCAGACCTACAATGAGCAGTTCTTC. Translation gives CSATQTYNEQFF.